There are a few counts of the clone carrying this T cell receptor (beta chain). Its antigen is not known. The data derive from a study of shared clonotypes between healthy human individuals. Across the study: Two female and three male donors aged 18 to 49 were enrolled.

Only Caucasian adults living in Nashville, Tennessee made up the donor group. Splitting the CD4+ cells yielded a CD45RA+ naive subset and a CD45RA-negative memory subset. The V end was cut by 6 bases, the J end by 7 bases, with 13 bases between. Germline V gene lookup returns CDR1 SGHVS and CDR2 FQNEAQ. The length of the CDR3 is 12 residues. Sequencing was performed with immunoSEQ multiplex PCR; in TCRdb, only in-frame clones are kept and a portion is missing. Of around 2.5 million clones detected, roughly 93% appear once; the ten largest clones hold around 0.37%. Study observations and caveats: Blood was the only sampled material, and tissue repertoires likely differ.

This receptor was obtained from a man aged 18 to 30 in good health. Some clones in this sample may be carry-over from other donors' samples. The source material was naive CD4+ T cells from PBMCs. The sample's subset: CD45RA+ positively selected. The chain recombines TRBV7-8 with TRBJ2-7; a weak D match, TRBD1 (6 bases). CDR3 nucleotide sequence: TGTGCCAGCAGGGAAACAGGGAGAGAGCAGTACTTC. Translation: CASRETGREQYF.